The 30 T cell receptor beta chains presented below share a single source sample, sequenced in a study of blood T cell repertoires in COVID-19. Sequenced by immunoSEQ multiplex PCR; TCRdb stores in-frame clones only, minus some. Of under 75,000 clones in the sample, 65% to 85% are singletons; the top ten hold around 6.5%. Sequencing was carried out using peripheral blood. The receptor set was obtained from a human donor in a cohort sampled during active COVID-19.

The V call is TRBV4-2, the J call TRBJ2-5; no clear D gene. Germline-derived CDR1 and CDR2 are LGHNA and YNFKEQ. V gave up 5 bases and J gave up 7 bases, with 8 bases separating them. This CDR3 has 11 residues. The CDR3 bases are TGTGCCAGCAGCTCCACGGGGACCCAGTACTTC. As protein: CASSSTGTQYF.

The chain is built from TRBV5-1 and TRBJ2-7; TRBD2 aligns across 8 bases. Germline V CDR1 and CDR2: SGHRS, YFSETQ. This CDR3 comprises 14 residues. V shed 4 bases and J 4 bases; nucleotides not matched to a gene: 7. CDR3 region: CASSLSGSGYEQYF. The CDR3 bases are TGCGCCAGCAGCCTGAGCGGGAGTGGGTACGAGCAGTACTTC.

The chain is built from TRBV6-5 and TRBJ1-2, with 7 bases matching TRBD1. The CDR3 sequence is 11 residues long. Germline V gene lookup returns CDR1 MNHEY and CDR2 SVGAGI. V was pared by 10 bases and J by 8 bases, with 7 bases of the junction left unmatched. The CDR3 coding sequence is TGTGCCACCGTGACAGGGTTCGGCTACACCTTC. Translated, it gives CATVTGFGYTF.

This clone was observed a single time. The CDR3 protein is CASSFLQGTYEQYF. The CDR3 bases are TGTGCCAGCAGCTTTTTACAGGGGACCTACGAGCAGTACTTC. The chain has TRBV5-6 and TRBJ2-7; 7 bases fit TRBD1. Germline CDR1 and CDR2: SGHDT and YYEEEE. The V and J ends lost 2 bases and 2 bases, in that order; junction bases with no gene match: 4. The CDR3 sequence is 14 residues long.

The chain employs TRBV18 and TRBJ2-7; 9 bases line up with TRBD2. Germline V gene data show CDR1 as KGHSH and CDR2 as LQKENI. The CDR3 has 15 residues. Trimming at V came to 6 bases and at J to 1 base, leaving 7 bases not matched to a gene. CDR3 bases: TGTGCCAGCTCCTCTAGCGGGATGATATCCTACGAGCAGTACTTC. Amino acids: CASSSSGMISYEQYF.

The rearrangement links TRBV18 to TRBJ2-1; TRBD2 aligns across 9 bases. V shed 6 bases, J shed 1 base, and the junction held 4 bases outside the gene matches. CDR1 and CDR2 from the germline V gene are KGHSH and LQKENI. This CDR3 comprises 15 residues. The CDR3 spells CASSQSGGSYNEQFF. CDR3 nucleotides: TGTGCCAGCTCTCAAAGCGGGGGGTCCTACAATGAGCAGTTCTTC.

The chain is built from TRBV9 and TRBJ1-2, with 8 bases lining up with TRBD1. The CDR3 runs 16 residues. V shed 0 bases, J shed 6 bases, and the junction held 10 bases outside the gene matches. CDR1 SGDLS and CDR2 YYNGEE come from the germline V gene. CDR3 coding DNA: TGTGCCAGCAGCGTAGGATTCCCTCGACAGGGGAATGGCTACACCTTC. Amino acid sequence: CASSVGFPRQGNGYTF.

The rearrangement links TRBV6-5 to TRBJ2-3; a possible D gene is TRBD1 (6 bases). V was pared by 6 bases and J by 1 base, with 14 bases between. CDR3 size: 15 residues. In germline, CDR1 is MNHEY, CDR2 SVGAGI. Here the CDR3 DNA reads TGTGCCAGCAGGAGCGACAGGCCCCGCACAGATACGCAGTATTTT. It is translated as CASRSDRPRTDTQYF.

The J gene is TRBJ1-5, the V gene TRBV15, with D possibly matching TRBD1 (6 bases). Trimming took off 3 bases at V and 2 bases at J, with 20 bases between the two ends. CDR3 length: 18 amino acids. Germline CDR1 reads LNHNV; CDR2 reads YYDKDF (reference sequence). CDR3 sequence reads: CATSSSIKGGFGNQPQHF. Here the CDR3 DNA reads TGTGCCACCAGCAGCTCCATAAAGGGGGGGTTTGGCAATCAGCCCCAGCATTTT.

CDR3 sequence reads: CASRGQGDTGELFF. The CDR3 coding sequence is TGTGCCAGCAGGGGACAGGGCGACACCGGGGAGCTGTTTTTT. The gene calls are TRBV2 and TRBJ2-2, with 9 positions matching TRBD1. V shed 6 bases and J 3 bases; nucleotides not matched to a gene: 2. The CDR3 totals 14 residues. Looked up from germline, CDR1 is SNHLY and CDR2 is FYNNEI. The complete variable domain, with remaining parts taken from reference TRBV2 and TRBJ2-2, reads EPEVTQTPSHQVTQMGQEVILRCVPISNHLYFYWYRQILGQKVEFLVSFYNNEISEKSEIFDDQFSVERPDGSNFTLKIRSTKLEDSAMYFCASRGQGDTGELFFGEGSRLTVL.

This clone was seen only a few times. The chain recombines TRBV6-1 with TRBJ1-5; D is possibly TRBD1 (5 bases). V was trimmed by 2 bases and J by 7 bases, leaving 15 bases between them. CDR3 size: 15 residues. The germline V gene encodes CDR1 MNHNS and CDR2 SASEGT. The CDR3 here is CASSEYEGRGQPQHF. In DNA form, the CDR3 reads TGTGCCAGCAGTGAATACGAGGGACGGGGGCAGCCCCAGCATTTT.

The chain recombines TRBV5-1 with TRBJ2-2; 7 positions agree with TRBD1. Unmatched junction bases numbered 3, after V lost 4 bases and J lost 0 bases. The CDR3 runs to 15 residues. Germline V gives CDR1 SGHRS, CDR2 YFSETQ. The CDR3 sequence is CASSPGQANTGELFF. CDR3 bases: TGCGCCAGCAGCCCCGGACAGGCGAACACCGGGGAGCTGTTTTTT. The variable domain in full, with the rest retrieved from reference TRBV5-1 and TRBJ2-2, is KAGVTQTPRYLIKTRGQQVTLSCSPISGHRSVSWYQQTPGQGLQFLFEYFSETQRNKGNFPGRFSGRQFSNSRSEMNVSTLELGDSALYLCASSPGQANTGELFFGEGSRLTVL.

V gene TRBV7-8 combines with J gene TRBJ2-3; D possibly corresponds to TRBD1 (6 bases). The ends were cut back, 1 base at V and 4 bases at J, with 9 bases in the middle. The germline gives CDR1 SGHVS, CDR2 FQNEAQ. The CDR3 extends over 14 amino acids. The CDR3 nucleotides are TGTGCCAGCAGCTTAGAAGGGGGACCAGATACGCAGTATTTT. This translates into CASSLEGGPDTQYF.

The chain links TRBV7-2 to TRBJ2-5; TRBD2 is a possible D gene (5 bases). V shed 3 bases and J shed 7 bases, with 18 bases lying between them. Germline values: CDR1 SGHTA, CDR2 FQGNSA. This CDR3 contains 15 residues. CDR3 DNA sequence: TGTGCCAGCAGCTTCCAATCCGGGGTCGTTGGGACCCAGTACTTC. Protein: CASSFQSGVVGTQYF.

This clone was recorded a few times. This chain connects TRBV11-2 to TRBJ2-2, with TRBD2 matching 11 bases. J lost 1 base, V lost 5 bases, and 3 bases had no gene match. Germline V CDR1 and CDR2: SGHAT, FQNNGV. The CDR3 has 16 amino acids. The DNA for the CDR3 is TGTGCCAGCAGCCGACTAGCGGGGATGAACACCGGGGAGCTGTTTTTT. Its protein is CASSRLAGMNTGELFF. The full variable domain, with the rest looked up from reference TRBV11-2 and TRBJ2-2, is EAGVAQSPRYKIIEKRQSVAFWCNPISGHATLYWYQQILGQGPKLLIQFQNNGVVDDSQLPKDRFSAERLKGVDSTLKIQPAKLEDSAVYLCASSRLAGMNTGELFFGEGSRLTVL.

The chain joins TRBV7-9 to TRBJ1-3; D perhaps matches TRBD1 (5 bases). In germline, CDR1 is SEHNR, CDR2 FQNEAQ (reference sequence). Trimming removed 5 bases at V and 4 bases at J, with 12 bases between. This CDR3 region has 14 residues. CDR3 loop: CASSIHRFGNTIYF. The CDR3 nucleotides are TGTGCCAGCAGCATTCACAGGTTCGGAAACACCATATATTTT.

This clone was seen more than once but under ten times. The V gene is TRBV6-6, the J gene TRBJ1-6; 8 nucleotides agree with TRBD1. Germline V gives CDR1 MNHNY, CDR2 SVGAGI (reference sequence). The CDR3 runs 13 residues. V shed 10 bases and J 8 bases; nucleotides not matched to a gene: 7. The CDR3 sequence is CAIHGQGYSPLHF. Written as DNA, the CDR3 is TGTGCCATCCACGGACAGGGTTATTCACCCCTCCACTTT.

This chain uses TRBV2 with TRBJ1-4, with D hard to call. Germline values: CDR1 SNHLY, CDR2 FYNNEI. CDR3 length equals 13 residues. Trimming shortened V by 4 bases and J by 11 bases, and 14 bases separated the two germline ends. In DNA, the CDR3 is TGTGCCAGCAGTGTTGACCCGGGCGGGAAACTGTTTTTT. Its translation: CASSVDPGGKLFF.

The chain joins TRBV19 to TRBJ1-1, with 10 bases lining up with TRBD1. Trimming at V came to 3 bases and at J to 10 bases, leaving 17 bases not matched to a gene. Germline CDR1 and CDR2: LNHDA and SQIVND (reference sequence). CDR3 length: 17 residues. The CDR3 bases are TGTGCCAGTAGTATGGGGACAGGGGCACAAATACAACAGGGAGCTTTCTTT. Its translation is CASSMGTGAQIQQGAFF.

In nucleotides, the CDR3 is TGTGCCATCAGGGAGGGGGGGGTAACCGGCTACACCTTC. As protein: CAIREGGVTGYTF. The genes are TRBV10-3 and TRBJ1-2, with D perhaps TRBD1 (6 bases). The CDR3 is made up of 13 amino acids. V lost 6 bases to trimming and J lost 8 bases, with 16 bases between them. Germline CDR1 is ENHRY and CDR2 is SYGVKD.

The gene calls are TRBV5-4 and TRBJ2-3; 8 bases agree with TRBD2. Trimming took 4 bases from V and 2 from J; bases not matched to a gene: 3. CDR1 and CDR2 from the germline V gene are SGHNT and YYREEE (reference sequence). CDR3 length: 14 residues. This chain's CDR3 is CASSTGGDTDTQYF. CDR3 bases: TGTGCCAGCAGCACGGGGGGGGACACAGATACGCAGTATTTT.

The rearrangement joins TRBV7-6 to TRBJ1-5, with D unresolved. Deletions cut 3 bases from V and 7 bases from J, with 10 bases between. Per germline, CDR1 SGHVS and CDR2 FNYEAQ. The CDR3 has 13 amino acids. This chain's CDR3 is CASSFRVNQPQHF. DNA of the CDR3: TGTGCCAGCAGCTTCCGAGTCAACCAGCCCCAGCATTTT. Combining the CDR3 with reference TRBV7-6 and TRBJ1-5 gives the whole variable domain GAGVSQSPRYKVTKRGQDVALRCDPISGHVSLYWYRQALGQGPEFLTYFNYEAQQDKSGLPNDRFSAERPEGSISTLTIQRTEQRDSAMYRCASSFRVNQPQHFGDGTRLSIL.

This clone was picked up one time. The chain uses TRBV15 and TRBJ2-7, with 14 bases lining up with TRBD2. This CDR3 spans 16 amino acids. The ends lost 3 bases at V and 5 bases at J; junction bases unmatched: 6. Germline CDR1 LNHNV, CDR2 YYDKDF (reference sequence). The CDR3 here is CATSRRLAGGPHEQYF. The CDR3 region has the DNA TGTGCCACCAGCAGGAGACTAGCGGGAGGGCCGCACGAGCAGTACTTC.

This chain connects TRBV4-2 to TRBJ1-1; D gene ambiguous. Germline CDR1 is LGHNA and CDR2 is YNFKEQ. The CDR3 is 13 amino acids. V lost 0 bases to trimming and J lost 10 bases, with 12 bases between them. CDR3 in DNA: TGTGCCAGCAGCCAAGATAGATGGCGGGGAGCTTTCTTT. Its translation is CASSQDRWRGAFF.

The CDR3 is CASRPPGLASGELFF. In DNA form, the CDR3 reads TGTGCCAGCAGGCCCCCAGGACTAGCGTCCGGGGAGCTGTTTTTT. The genes are TRBV7-2 and TRBJ2-2; TRBD2 agrees at 9 bases. CDR1 is SGHTA, CDR2 FQGNSA, per germline. This CDR3 contains 15 residues. V was pared by 6 bases and J by 6 bases, with 8 bases of the junction left unmatched.

This chain links TRBV18 with TRBJ2-1; no clear D gene. Germline CDR1 and CDR2: KGHSH and LQKENI. Trimming removed 0 bases at V and 5 bases at J, with 11 bases between. This CDR3 is built from 15 residues. The CDR3 sequence: CASSPPPASDNEQFF. DNA of the CDR3: TGTGCCAGCTCACCACCGCCAGCGTCCGACAATGAGCAGTTCTTC.

The chain uses TRBV3-1 (or the pseudogene TRBV3-2) and TRBJ2-2, with TRBD1 identical over 8 bases. The CDR3 has 15 residues. Looked up from germline, CDR1 is LGHDT and CDR2 is YNNKEL (reference sequence). Trimming at V came to 4 bases and at J to 1 base, leaving 2 bases not matched to a gene. CDR3 sequence reads: CASSLGTGNTGELFF. In DNA, the CDR3 is TGTGCCAGCAGCCTGGGGACAGGGAACACCGGGGAGCTGTTTTTT.

V is TRBV7-2 and J is TRBJ2-3; D remains unclear. This CDR3 contains 13 residues. Per germline, CDR1 SGHTA and CDR2 FQGNSA. The V gene lost 5 bases and the J gene lost 6 bases, with 12 bases spanning the gap. The CDR3 nucleotides read TGTGCCAGCAGCCTCCTAGGATATGATACGCAGTATTTT. This translates into CASSLLGYDTQYF.

The rearrangement uses TRBV3-1 (or the pseudogene TRBV3-2) and TRBJ1-2; TRBD1 matches 7 bases. V dropped 4 bases and J dropped 7; count of bases not matched to a gene: 6. The germline V gene has CDR1 LGHDT and CDR2 YNNKEL (reference sequence). This CDR3 comprises 13 residues. The CDR3 protein is CASSPDRVGGYTF. CDR3 sequence (DNA): TGTGCCAGCAGCCCCGACAGGGTGGGTGGCTACACCTTC.

The rearrangement links TRBV5-1 to TRBJ2-7; tentative D call: TRBD2 (5 bases). V lost 2 bases and J 2 bases, leaving 11 bases between the germline ends. CDR3 length: 14 amino acids. Looked up from germline, CDR1 is SGHRS and CDR2 is YFSETQ. The CDR3 region has the DNA TGCGCCAGCAGCTTTGGGAGACAAGCCTACGAGCAGTACTTC. Residues: CASSFGRQAYEQYF.